This is a list of T cell receptor beta chains from one sample in a study of T cell repertoires in cytomegalovirus infection. MiXCR was run by TCRdb on the reads, yielding one entry per CDR3 protein. Of roughly 230,000 distinct CDR3 sequences listed, over 20% are singletons. Sequencing was performed on CD8+ T cells from PBMCs. These receptors all come from a human donor in good health (CMV status not recorded). Some clones in this sample may be carry-over from other donors' samples. The CDR3 runs from the conserved cysteine through the conserved F or W. D genes are given only for firm matches. Some rows mark clone size as missing; the rest say once, few, many or name a class of expanded clone.

>-|TRBV28|many|TRBJ1-1|13
TGTGCCAGCAGACCCTGGCGGAGCACTGAAGCTTTCTTT
CASRPWRSTEAFF
>-|TRBV27|few|TRBJ2-1|14
TGTGCCAGCAGTTCCCCAATTACCTACAATGAGCAGTTCTTC
CASSSPITYNEQFF
>-|TRBV12-3/TRBV12-4|-|TRBJ1-2|13
TGTGCCAGCAGGGGGGACCTGTACTATGGCTACACCTTC
CASRGDLYYGYTF
>-|TRBV5-6|-|TRBJ1-1|15
TGTGCCAGCAGCTTGTTGGGGGGGCCGAACACTGAAGCTTTCTTT
CASSLLGGPNTEAFF
>TRBD1|TRBV9|few|TRBJ2-7|16
TGTGCCAGCAGCTCCCCTCCCGGGACAGTCTCCTACGAGCAGTACTTC
CASSSPPGTVSYEQYF
>-|TRBV24-1|-|TRBJ2-2|16
TGTGCCACCAGTGATTCCACAGGGTTGGGCACCGGGGAGCTGTTTTTT
CATSDSTGLGTGELFF
>TRBD2|TRBV12-3/TRBV12-4|-|TRBJ2-7|11
TGTGCCAGCGGGGGGGGGTACGAGCAGTACTTC
CASGGGYEQYF
>-|TRBV12-3/TRBV12-4|many|TRBJ1-2|16
TGTGCCAGCAGTTTGGGAAGCGGCAGGGCCTACTATGGCTACACCTTC
CASSLGSGRAYYGYTF
>TRBD2|TRBV4-2|few|TRBJ2-5|16
TGTGCCAGCAGCGTGGGACTAGCGGGGGTCGCGGAGACCCAGTACTTC
CASSVGLAGVAETQYF
>-|TRBV7-9|few|TRBJ1-2|16
TGTGCCAGCAGCTTAGTACCAGGGGAAAAAATCTATGGCTACACCTTC
CASSLVPGEKIYGYTF
>TRBD2|TRBV10-3|-|TRBJ2-2|18
TGTGCCATCAGCCCAGTAGCGGGGGGATTCGCGAACACCGGGGAGCTGTTTTTT
CAISPVAGGFANTGELFF
>-|TRBV7-8|many|TRBJ2-3|16
TGTGCCAGCAGCTTAGTTTGGGGGGCGGGCACAGATACGCAGTATTTT
CASSLVWGAGTDTQYF
>-|TRBV12-3/TRBV12-4|-|TRBJ2-7|14
TGTGCCAGCAGTTTGAGCCTCAAGTCACACGAGCAGTACTTC
CASSLSLKSHEQYF
>-|TRBV2|-|TRBJ2-7|15
TGTGCCAGCAGTGAGTATCGGCAGAGCTCCTACGAGCAGTACTTC
CASSEYRQSSYEQYF
>-|TRBV7-8|-|TRBJ2-3|16
TGTGCCAGCAGCCCCTCTCCGCGCATGAGCACAGATACGCAGTATTTT
CASSPSPRMSTDTQYF
>-|TRBV2|few|TRBJ2-3|14
TGTGCCACCCCACCCGACCAAAGCACAGATACGCAGTATTTT
CATPPDQSTDTQYF
>-|TRBV5-4|-|TRBJ2-7|14
TGTGCCAGCAGCTCGCCCGGGACGGACTACGAGCAGTACTTC
CASSSPGTDYEQYF
>TRBD1|TRBV7-3|-|TRBJ1-5|16
TGTGCCAGCAGCTTAATAGTCCAGGGGGCGGAACAGCCCCAGCATTTT
CASSLIVQGAEQPQHF
>-|TRBV25-1|-|TRBJ2-5|14
TGTGCCAGCAGTCCCGGGGGCAACAAAGAGACCCAGTACTTC
CASSPGGNKETQYF
>-|TRBV28|-|TRBJ2-7|16
TGTGCCAGCACCTTCTCTAGACAGATAGGCACCTACGAGCAGTACTTC
CASTFSRQIGTYEQYF
>-|TRBV12-3/TRBV12-4|many|TRBJ1-2|13
TGTGCCAGCAGTTCGTCGGGGGTTTATGGCTACACCTTC
CASSSSGVYGYTF
>-|TRBV11-1|-|TRBJ2-7|14
TGTGCCAGCAGCTTACCCGGGACCCCGTTGGAGCAGTACTTC
CASSLPGTPLEQYF